This T cell receptor (beta chain) was sequenced in a study of OX40 agonist ivuxolimab in advanced cancers. Looking at the study overall: With ivuxolimab, an agonistic anti-OX40 (CD134) antibody, patients were treated. The diagnoses of dose-escalation patients were hepatocellular carcinoma, melanoma, renal cell or head and neck cancer. Ivuxolimab was delivered to patients intravenously every 2 weeks at doses spanning 0.01 to 10 mg/kg. Study-level findings and limits: Antigens targeted by the expanded peripheral T cells were not determined.

Only in-frame clones appear in the TCRdb table, and some are missing; sequencing was by immunoSEQ multiplex PCR. The table has more than 20,000 clones, around 85% seen once. This CDR3 is built from 18 residues. V was clipped by 2 bases and J by 1 base, with 21 bases between them. Germline CDR1 is SGHTA and CDR2 is FQGNSA. A note on this clone: Its matching antigen is unknown.

V usage is TRBV7-2 and J usage is TRBJ2-7; D not certain. The sequencing here drew on CD4+ or CD8+ T cells sorted from blood, taken in a trial of the OX40 agonist ivuxolimab. This clonotype was sampled from an adult with an advanced solid tumor such as melanoma, head and neck, liver or kidney cancer. The CDR3 is CASSLRSAASFGSYEQYF. The CDR3 coding sequence is TGTGCCAGCAGCTTAAGGTCAGCAGCTAGTTTTGGATCCTACGAGCAGTACTTC.